The 23 T cell receptor beta chains below come from one sample, sequenced in a study of T-cell reconstitution after alpha-beta-depleted transplantation in children. As it was prepared, the TCRbeta library received unique molecular identifiers. Using its own MiXCR run on the PCR reads, TCRdb lists one record per CDR3 protein. The table lists a few hundred thousand distinct CDR3 sequences, approximately 20% of them singletons. The sequencing here drew on PBMCs from the stem cell graft donor, taken from the stem cell graft. All receptors come from a human donor who donated a stem cell graft to a child with acute lymphoblastic leukemia.

The chain carries TRBV20-1 and TRBJ2-7, with D possibly matching TRBD1 (5 bases). Trimming pared 1 base from V and 2 bases from J, leaving 9 bases between. Germline V lookup: CDR1 DFQATT, CDR2 SNEGSKA (reference sequence). The CDR3 consists of 13 residues. The CDR3 nucleotides read TGCAGTGCTAGAGGGGGCCAGGCCTACGAGCAGTACTTC. Translation: CSARGGQAYEQYF.

This sequence joins TRBV11-3 and TRBJ2-2; TRBD1 is a possible D gene (5 bases). The CDR3 is made up of 16 amino acids. Trimming took off 0 bases at V and 0 bases at J, with 8 bases between the two ends. CDR1 is SGHNT and CDR2 is YENEEA in the germline V gene. The CDR3 DNA is TGTGCCAGCAGCTTAGAACAGGTCGCGAACACCGGGGAGCTGTTTTTT. This encodes CASSLEQVANTGELFF.

This clonotype has more than one count but fewer than ten. The chain employs TRBV5-1 and TRBJ1-1; 7 nucleotides align to TRBD1. J was trimmed by 5 bases and V by 2 bases; bases with no gene match: 9. Germline assignment: CDR1 SGHRS and CDR2 YFSETQ. The CDR3 contains 15 residues. The CDR3 reads CASSLVDREGTEAFF. For the CDR3, the DNA is TGCGCCAGCAGCTTAGTAGACAGGGAGGGTACTGAAGCTTTCTTT.

The V call is TRBV6-5, the J call TRBJ1-6, with 7 bases aligning to TRBD1. Looked up from germline, CDR1 is MNHEY and CDR2 is SVGAGI. There are 19 residues in the CDR3. J was trimmed by 0 bases and V by 0 bases; bases with no gene match: 8. This CDR3 is CASSYSRQGVFSYNSPLHF. The DNA of the CDR3 is TGTGCCAGCAGTTACTCGAGACAGGGAGTTTTCTCCTATAATTCACCCCTCCACTTT.

This clonotype was seen a handful of times. The chain combines TRBV15 with TRBJ2-3, with 7 bases identical to TRBD1. Germline assignment: CDR1 LNHNV and CDR2 YYDKDF (reference sequence). The CDR3 is 14 residues long. V was clipped by 6 bases and J by 9 bases; unmatched bases: 12. CDR3 loop: CATSIPIQGQTQYF. Written as DNA, the CDR3 is TGTGCCACCAGTATCCCTATACAGGGACAGACGCAGTATTTT.

This clonotype was seen more than once but under ten times. The chain joins TRBV11-2 to TRBJ1-4; weak D call: TRBD1 (5 bases). The CDR3 contains 15 residues. Trimming shortened V by 5 bases and J by 3 bases, and 13 bases separated the two germline ends. Germline values: CDR1 SGHAT, CDR2 FQNNGV. DNA of the CDR3: TGTGCCAGCAGCCCCTGGGGCGGACCTAATGAAAAACTGTTTTTT. It encodes CASSPWGGPNEKLFF.

The chain employs TRBV11-2 and TRBJ1-1; 7 bases agree with TRBD1. This CDR3 region has 15 residues. CDR1 is SGHAT, CDR2 FQNNGV, per germline. The J segment lost 2 bases and the V segment lost 5 bases, leaving 8 bases of the junction unmatched. In DNA form, the CDR3 reads TGTGCCAGCAGCCTCCGGGACAGACGAAACACTGAAGCTTTCTTT. Translation: CASSLRDRRNTEAFF.

The chain carries TRBV20-1 and TRBJ2-7, with D possibly TRBD2 on 5 matching bases. This CDR3 contains 12 residues. Germline loops: CDR1 DFQATT, CDR2 SNEGSKA (reference sequence). V was cut by 3 bases and J by 5 bases, with 11 bases left in between. CDR3 loop: CSASPGIHEQYF. In DNA form, the CDR3 reads TGCAGTGCTAGTCCCGGGATCCACGAGCAGTACTTC.

This clonotype turned up a few times. V and J are TRBV6-1 and TRBJ1-1, with unresolved D. Looked up from germline, CDR1 is MNHNS and CDR2 is SASEGT. Between the trimmed V and J ends, which lost 4 bases and 0 bases, there was a span of 12 bases. The CDR3 loop spans 15 amino acids. The CDR3 nucleotides read TGTGCCAGCAGTGTGATAACACCTTTGAACACTGAAGCTTTCTTT. It yields the protein CASSVITPLNTEAFF.

The V gene is TRBV5-8, the J gene TRBJ2-3, with D possibly being TRBD1 or TRBD2 (5 bases each). V was pared by 0 bases and J by 6 bases, with 17 bases between. The CDR3 length is 16 residues. Germline CDR1 reads SGHTS; CDR2 reads YDEGEE. The CDR3 DNA reads TGTGCCAGCAGCTTGGTAGGTGGGACCGCCCAGGATACGCAGTATTTT. Protein: CASSLVGGTAQDTQYF.

The gene calls are TRBV5-5 and TRBJ1-5, with TRBD1 matching over 8 bases. V was pared by 3 bases and J by 2 bases, with 13 bases of the junction left unmatched. The CDR3 covers 18 residues. The V gene's germline CDR1 is SGHKS and CDR2 YYEKEE (reference sequence). The chain's CDR3 is CASSSIPQDRAGNQPQHF. CDR3 DNA sequence: TGTGCCAGCAGCTCCATCCCGCAGGACAGGGCTGGCAATCAGCCCCAGCATTTT.

This chain connects TRBV5-7 to TRBJ2-3, with 8 bases aligning to TRBD2. TRBV5-7 is annotated as an ORF whose role is uncertain. The CDR3 has 17 residues. The J segment lost 1 base and the V segment lost 0 bases, leaving 7 bases of the junction unmatched. The CDR3 is CASSLAPLAACTDTQYF. The CDR3 DNA reads as TGTGCCAGCAGCTTGGCCCCACTAGCGGCCTGCACAGATACGCAGTATTTT.

The V and J genes are TRBV9 and TRBJ2-7; 7 bases map to TRBD1. V lost 3 bases to trimming and J lost 2 bases; unmatched junction nucleotides: 11. The CDR3 has 16 residues. The germline CDR1 and CDR2 sequences are SGDLS and YYNGEE. CDR3 region: CASSAGLLTGTYEQYF. The CDR3 coding sequence is TGTGCCAGCAGCGCTGGGCTACTGACAGGGACCTACGAGCAGTACTTC.

V usage is TRBV4-1 and J usage is TRBJ2-1, with D unclear. The germline gives CDR1 MGHRA, CDR2 YSYEKL. CDR3 size: 17 residues. V lost 4 bases to trimming and J lost 4 bases, with 20 bases between them. This CDR3 reads CASSLSHSETFYNEQFF. CDR3 sequence (DNA): TGCGCCAGCAGCCTAAGCCACAGCGAAACCTTTTACAATGAGCAGTTCTTC.

This clonotype was seen more than once but under ten times. This chain joins TRBV5-1 and TRBJ1-1, with TRBD1 as a possible D gene (5 bases). Germline loops: CDR1 SGHRS, CDR2 YFSETQ. The CDR3 totals 15 residues. The V end lost 0 bases, the J end lost 6 bases, and 15 bases lay between the germline ends. CDR3 protein: CASSLGLQGTPEAFF. The CDR3 DNA sequence: TGCGCCAGCAGCTTGGGTCTCCAGGGAACTCCTGAAGCTTTCTTT.

This chain links TRBV6-6 with TRBJ2-1, with 10 bases matching TRBD1. The CDR3 loop spans 13 amino acids. CDR1 is MNHNY, CDR2 SVGAGI, per germline (reference sequence). The J segment lost 4 bases and the V segment lost 8 bases, leaving 2 bases of the junction unmatched. CDR3 residues: CASRTGGYNEQFF. CDR3 in DNA: TGTGCCAGCCGGACAGGGGGTTACAATGAGCAGTTCTTC.

There are a few counts of this clonotype. The rearrangement links TRBV15 to TRBJ2-7, with D maybe TRBD1 (6 bases). Germline V CDR1 and CDR2: LNHNV, YYDKDF (reference sequence). Trimming took 3 bases from V and 3 from J, leaving 12 bases between them. This CDR3 contains 14 residues. The chain's CDR3 is CATSRTGSNYEQYF. The DNA for the CDR3 is TGTGCCACCAGCAGGACAGGATCTAACTACGAGCAGTACTTC.

The sample holds a few counts of this clonotype. V and J are TRBV15 and TRBJ2-2; the D gene is possibly TRBD2 (5 bases). CDR1 is LNHNV, CDR2 YYDKDF, per germline (reference sequence). V lost 8 bases to trimming and J lost 2 bases, with 12 bases between them. The CDR3 is made up of 14 amino acids. CDR3: CATGPSGNTGELFF. The CDR3 coding sequence is TGTGCCACCGGTCCGAGCGGCAACACCGGGGAGCTGTTTTTT.

The genes are TRBV11-2 and TRBJ2-3; TRBD2 matches 13 bases. CDR1 and CDR2 (germline): SGHAT, FQNNGV. V shed 5 bases, J shed 2 bases, and the junction held 10 bases outside the gene matches. This CDR3 region has 18 residues. DNA of the CDR3: TGTGCCAGCAGCGGACTAGCGGGAGACGGAGGGGACACAGATACGCAGTATTTT. Its translation: CASSGLAGDGGDTDTQYF.

The chain carries TRBV5-1 and TRBJ2-1, with TRBD2 matching 7 bases. In germline, CDR1 is SGHRS, CDR2 YFSETQ. Unmatched junction bases numbered 15, after V lost 7 bases and J lost 8 bases. The CDR3 runs to 15 residues. The CDR3 spells CASGARREIIDEQFF. CDR3 nucleotides: TGCGCCAGCGGAGCGCGGCGGGAGATTATCGATGAGCAGTTCTTC.

This clonotype was seen a few times. The chain links TRBV15 to TRBJ2-1; D possibly corresponds to TRBD2 (6 bases). V was clipped by 5 bases and J by 10 bases, with 12 bases between them. Germline V CDR1 and CDR2: LNHNV, YYDKDF (reference sequence). The CDR3 is 12 amino acids. The CDR3 region has the DNA TGTGCCACCAGCCCTACCGGACTAGAGCAGTTCTTC. Translated: CATSPTGLEQFF.

V and J are TRBV2 and TRBJ2-7, with TRBD1 matching over 9 bases. CDR1 is SNHLY and CDR2 is FYNNEI in the germline V gene. The V and J ends lost 6 bases and 2 bases, in that order; junction bases with no gene match: 5. The CDR3 length is 14 residues. CDR3 sequence (DNA): TGTGCCAGCAGGTGGGGACAGGGAGCCTACGAGCAGTACTTC. Amino acid sequence: CASRWGQGAYEQYF.

The chain couples TRBV9 to TRBJ1-6; D not certain. The CDR3 sequence is 13 residues long. V was pared by 0 bases and J by 8 bases, with 6 bases between. The germline V gene has CDR1 SGDLS and CDR2 YYNGEE. The CDR3 nucleotides read TGTGCCAGCAGCGTAGAGAGGGATTCACCCCTCCACTTT. Translated: CASSVERDSPLHF.